Sequencing of this T cell receptor (beta chain) was carried out in a study of blood T cell repertoires in COVID-19 (dated by TCRdb to 2019 to 2021). About the investigation overall: Samples covering the acute and convalescent phases of COVID-19 were provided by collaborators in the United States, Italy and Spain. The material from the prospective study consisted of cDNA or gDNA derived from T cells, B-cell-depleted T cells, or PBMCs. Subjects who had been exposed to COVID-19, were actively infected with it, or had recovered from it provided the deeply sampled blood TCRbeta repertoires that made up the dataset. The repertoires were released in a freely available public database meant as a resource for research on the immune response to SARS-CoV-2. The samples were drawn from two sources: the first 160 participants of the ongoing ImmuneRACE study, and fewer than 1,500 subjects contributed by 6 global collaborators. Sample metadata almost always included a de-identified subject ID, COVID-19 status, age in years and sex. Where available, HLA class I and class II types were obtained from metadata supplied by the sample provider rather than from assay-based typing.

TCRbeta CDR3 regions were amplified from genomic DNA by means of the immunoSEQ Assay, a bias-controlled multiplex PCR. Per the original workflow: The number of nucleated cells in each sample was estimated by amplification of reference gene primers within the assay. To quantify the absolute abundance of each unique TCRbeta CDR3 rearrangement, sequence reads were collapsed and filtered. For each sample, productive Simpson clonality was calculated as the square root of Simpson's diversity index over productive rearrangements. TCRdb limited this immuneACCESS table to in-frame rearrangements with V and J called. A share of clones is missing; checked studies link under half to unresolved V genes, and the rest is unexplained. V, J and clone size were drawn from that table, and D and trimming were deduced from the DNA. This sample comprises roughly 260,000 clones, roughly 86% of them detected only once. 2.5% to 3% of the sample is in the top ten clones.

Enrolling through a virtual design, the prospective study's participants ranged in age from roughly 18 to 100 years and lived across about two dozen United States geographic areas. In the prospective study, participants were assigned to cohorts based on the clinical history participants reported in a screening survey and a study questionnaire. In the prospective study, mobile phlebotomists collected whole blood, serum and a nasopharyngeal or oropharyngeal swab from each participant. Prospective study participants could optionally give additional blood draws and questionnaires over an approximately 2-month period. Blood samples from the prospective study were shipped frozen or at room temperature prior to DNA extraction. At the junction V is shortened by 1 base and J by 7 bases; bases outside the gene matches: 6. The CDR3 sequence holds 14 residues, the cysteine and phenylalanine included. Kept here is only the CDR3 DNA, which spans 42 bases and is read in frame from base 1. The germline V gene sets CDR1 to MGHRA and CDR2 to YSYEKL.

General conclusions and limits of the study: How much clinical and demographic metadata was included differed by source and by participant, and the metadata was provided uncurated.

Worth noting for this clone: Its antigen target is currently unknown. Per-nucleotide qualities are absent, and no much larger clonotype sits a single base away.

The sequence was obtained from a woman aged 25 to 45 with acute COVID-19. This chain is built from TRBV4-1 and TRBJ1-1; the junction holds 7 bases that match TRBD1. Material: PBMCs or T cells enriched from blood (not recorded which). CDR3 protein: CASSQGQGAGEAFF. The DNA reads TGCGCCAGCAGCCAAGGACAGGGAGCGGGTGAAGCTTTCTTT.